Included here is one T cell receptor beta chain sequence, with context. Here immunoSEQ multiplex PCR was the method, and the copy in TCRdb shows in-frame clones only, minus some. The table includes approximately 97,000 clones, around nine tenths detected once. This specimen comes from a study of blood T cell repertoires in COVID-19. Germline assignment: CDR1 KGHSH and CDR2 LQKENI. Germline trimming cut 4 bases from V and 0 bases from J; bases unmatched to any gene: 3. The CDR3 has 15 amino acids. The rearrangement links TRBV18 to TRBJ1-3; 7 bases agree with TRBD1. The specimen sequenced was peripheral blood. The clonotype originates from a man aged 45-65 years with active COVID-19. As DNA, the CDR3 is TGTGCCAGCTCACTTGGGACAGACTCTGGAAACACCATATATTTT. Translating it yields CASSLGTDSGNTIYF.